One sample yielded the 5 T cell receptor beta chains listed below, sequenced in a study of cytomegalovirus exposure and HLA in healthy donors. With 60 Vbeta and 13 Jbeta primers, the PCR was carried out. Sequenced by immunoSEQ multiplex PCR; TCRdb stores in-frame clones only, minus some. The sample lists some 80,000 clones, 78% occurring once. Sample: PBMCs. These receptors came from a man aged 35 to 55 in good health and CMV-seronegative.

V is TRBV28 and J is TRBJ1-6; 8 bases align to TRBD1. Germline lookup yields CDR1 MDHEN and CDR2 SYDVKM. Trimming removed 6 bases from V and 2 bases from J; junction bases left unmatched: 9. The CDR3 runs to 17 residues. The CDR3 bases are TGTGCCAGCAGCCCCTCGACAGGGGTGGCCTATAATTCACCCCTCCACTTT. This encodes CASSPSTGVAYNSPLHF.

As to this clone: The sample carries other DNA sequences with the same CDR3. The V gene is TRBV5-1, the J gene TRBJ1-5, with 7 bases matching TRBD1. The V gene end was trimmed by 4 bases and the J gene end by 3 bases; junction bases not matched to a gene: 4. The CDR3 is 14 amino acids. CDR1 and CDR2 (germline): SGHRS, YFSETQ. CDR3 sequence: CASSPGTANQPQHF. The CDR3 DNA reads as TGCGCCAGCAGCCCAGGGACAGCCAATCAGCCCCAGCATTTT.

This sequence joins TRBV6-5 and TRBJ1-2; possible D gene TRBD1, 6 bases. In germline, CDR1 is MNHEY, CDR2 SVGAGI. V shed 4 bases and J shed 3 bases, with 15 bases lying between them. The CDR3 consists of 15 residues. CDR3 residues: CASSWANRAHYGYTF. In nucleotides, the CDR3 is TGTGCCAGCAGTTGGGCGAACAGGGCCCACTATGGCTACACCTTC.

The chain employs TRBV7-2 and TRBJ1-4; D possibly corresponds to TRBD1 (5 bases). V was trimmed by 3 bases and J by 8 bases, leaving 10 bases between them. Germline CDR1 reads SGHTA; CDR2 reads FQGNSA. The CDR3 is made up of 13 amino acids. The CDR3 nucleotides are TGTGCCAGCAGCTTCAGGGCGGGGGAAAAACTGTTTTTT. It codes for CASSFRAGEKLFF.

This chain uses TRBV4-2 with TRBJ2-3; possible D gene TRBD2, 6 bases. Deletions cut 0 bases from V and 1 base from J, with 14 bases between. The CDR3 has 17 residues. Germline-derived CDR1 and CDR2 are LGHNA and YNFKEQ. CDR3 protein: CASSQDPGGKGTDTQYF. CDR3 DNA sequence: TGTGCCAGCAGCCAAGATCCCGGGGGAAAGGGCACAGATACGCAGTATTTT.